Below, 9 T cell receptor beta chains from the same sample are listed, as sequenced in a study of immune heterogeneity within non-small cell lung tumors. The authors amplified TCR beta CDR3 by multiplex PCR with 32 V and 13 J primers. TCRdb re-analysed the multiplex PCR reads in MiXCR, keeping a single row per CDR3 protein. The table lists around 11,000 distinct CDR3 sequences, approximately 31% of them singletons, with under 25% in the top ten. Template input was genomic DNA from bulk tumor (roughly 630 ng per sample). Collection of several biopsies per primary tumor, spaced far apart, took place during surgery. Patients with untreated, newly diagnosed non-small cell lung cancer underwent curative surgery. The sequencing input was lung tumor tissue. The receptors derive from a woman in her 50s with non-small cell lung cancer.

The V gene is TRBV5-1, the J gene TRBJ2-1; TRBD2 matches 12 bases. The V gene's germline CDR1 is SGHRS and CDR2 YFSETQ. This CDR3 region has 16 residues. The V gene end was trimmed by 2 bases and the J gene end by 8 bases; junction bases not matched to a gene: 8. This CDR3 reads CASSLPGTSGWDEQFF. CDR3 sequence (DNA): TGCGCCAGCAGCTTACCCGGGACTAGCGGGTGGGATGAGCAGTTCTTC.

Remarks on this clonotype: This could be a read error, since a much larger clone is one nucleotide away. The chain joins TRBV7-2 to TRBJ1-5, with a tentative D call TRBD1 (6 bases). CDR1 and CDR2 (germline): SGHTA, FQGNSA. The CDR3 totals 19 residues. V lost 4 bases, J lost 0 bases, and 22 bases lay in between. CDR3 nucleotide sequence: TGTGCCAGCAGCTGGGGGCTGGGGCGGAGGGGTGATAGCAATCAGCCCCAGCATTTT. It codes for CASSWGLGRRGDSNQPQHF. The whole variable domain, remainder taken from reference TRBV7-2 and TRBJ1-5, is GAGVSQSPSNKVTEKGKDVELRCDPISGHTALYWYRQSLGQGLEFLIYFQGNSAPDKSGLPSDRFSAERTGGSVSTLTIQRTQQEDSAVYLCASSWGLGRRGDSNQPQHFGDGTRLSIL.

Ten or more counts support this clonotype. The chain couples TRBV6-1 to TRBJ2-1; 12 bases line up with TRBD2. The germline CDR1 and CDR2 sequences are MNHNS and SASEGT. V trimming: 7 bases; J trimming: 7 bases; junction bases outside the gene matches: 5. This CDR3 has 14 amino acids. The CDR3 here is CASTSTSGSNEQFF. CDR3 nucleotides: TGTGCCAGCACATCGACTAGCGGGAGTAATGAGCAGTTCTTC.

About this clonotype: This could be a read error, since a much larger clone is one nucleotide away. The V and J genes are TRBV20-1 and TRBJ1-5, with D unresolved. The germline gives CDR1 DFQATT, CDR2 SNEGSKA (reference sequence). The CDR3 runs 15 residues. The V gene lost 2 bases and the J gene lost 4 bases, with 15 bases spanning the gap. The CDR3 coding sequence is TGCAGTGCTAGACGTGTTAGTCAGCAGAATCAGCCCCAGCATTTT. Translating it yields CSARRVSQQNQPQHF.

This clonotype was detected many times. The chain employs TRBV6-1 and TRBJ2-1; 8 bases match TRBD2. V lost 5 bases and J lost 2; bases outside the gene matches: 14. Germline V gene lookup returns CDR1 MNHNS and CDR2 SASEGT. The CDR3 is made up of 18 amino acids. CDR3 coding DNA: TGTGCCAGCAGTTCGTACCCCAACGGGGGGGGCCCCTACAATGAGCAGTTCTTC. This sequence encodes CASSSYPNGGGPYNEQFF.

The chain has TRBV6-2 or TRBV6-3 and TRBJ2-1; D might be TRBD1 (5 bases). The CDR3 length is 13 residues. V lost 2 bases and J 4 bases, leaving 6 bases between the germline ends. From germline, CDR1 is MNHEY and CDR2 SVGEGT. The CDR3 loop is CASSYDRYNEQFF. CDR3 nucleotides: TGTGCCAGCAGTTACGACAGATACAATGAGCAGTTCTTC.

The chain combines TRBV6-2 or TRBV6-3 with TRBJ2-1, with 9 positions matching TRBD2. Germline assignment: CDR1 MNHEY and CDR2 SVGEGT. CDR3 size: 17 residues. J gave up 10 bases and V 2 bases, and 15 bases lay outside the gene matches. The CDR3 bases are TGTGCCAGCAGTTACGCGGGTGTTAGCGGGAGCGTTGGCGAGCAGTTCTTC. As protein: CASSYAGVSGSVGEQFF.

This clonotype was observed once. This chain uses TRBV6-8 with TRBJ2-3, with TRBD2 identical over 12 bases. This CDR3 contains 17 residues. J lost 2 bases, V lost 5 bases, and 8 bases had no gene match. Germline V CDR1 and CDR2: MNHGY, SAAAGT. The CDR3 DNA is TGTGCCAGCAGTACATCAAGGACTAGCGGGAACACAGATACGCAGTATTTT. It is translated as CASSTSRTSGNTDTQYF.

The sample holds many counts of this clonotype. The genes are TRBV4-2 and TRBJ2-3; TRBD2 matches at 7 bases. The V and J ends lost 0 bases and 4 bases, in that order; junction bases with no gene match: 7. Germline loops: CDR1 LGHNA, CDR2 YNFKEQ. This CDR3 is 16 amino acids long. The CDR3 nucleotides read TGTGCCAGCAGCCAAGATTCTGGACTAGGGGCAGATACGCAGTATTTT. Residues: CASSQDSGLGADTQYF.